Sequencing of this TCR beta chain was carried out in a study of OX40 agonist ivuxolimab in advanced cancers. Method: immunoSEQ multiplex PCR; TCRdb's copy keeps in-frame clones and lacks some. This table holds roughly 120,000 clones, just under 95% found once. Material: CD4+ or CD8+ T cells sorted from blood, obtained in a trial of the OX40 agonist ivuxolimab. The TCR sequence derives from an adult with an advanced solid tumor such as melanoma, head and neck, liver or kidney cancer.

CDR3 DNA: TGCGCCAGCAGCTTAGATGGACAGGGCGGGAATTCACCCCTCCACTTT. Protein: CASSLDGQGGNSPLHF. This sequence joins TRBV5-1 and TRBJ1-6; 8 bases map to TRBD1. CDR3 length: 16 amino acids. The ends lost 2 bases at V and 7 bases at J; junction bases unmatched: 8. Germline-derived CDR1 and CDR2 are SGHRS and YFSETQ.